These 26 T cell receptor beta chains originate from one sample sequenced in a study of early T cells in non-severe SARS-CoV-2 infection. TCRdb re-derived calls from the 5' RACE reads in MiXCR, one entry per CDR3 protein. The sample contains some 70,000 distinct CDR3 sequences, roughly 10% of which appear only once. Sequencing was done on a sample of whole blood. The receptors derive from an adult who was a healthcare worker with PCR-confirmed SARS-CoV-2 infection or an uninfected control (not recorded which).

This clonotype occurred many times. The CDR3 sequence: CASMVGGLGGRAGRSDEQYF. The DNA for the CDR3 is TGTGCCAGCATGGTGGGAGGTCTAGGGGGGCGTGCGGGCCGATCCGACGAGCAGTACTTC. V usage is TRBV12-3 or TRBV12-4 and J usage is TRBJ2-7; D tentatively reads TRBD1 or TRBD2 (6 bases each). V lost 7 bases and J 5 bases, leaving 36 bases between the germline ends. The CDR3 sequence is 20 residues long.

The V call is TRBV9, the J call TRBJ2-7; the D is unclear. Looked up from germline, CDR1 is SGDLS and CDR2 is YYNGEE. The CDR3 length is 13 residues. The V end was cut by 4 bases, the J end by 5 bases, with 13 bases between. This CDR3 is CASSTRTLDEQYF. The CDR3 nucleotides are TGTGCCAGCAGCACCCGGACGCTAGACGAGCAGTACTTC.

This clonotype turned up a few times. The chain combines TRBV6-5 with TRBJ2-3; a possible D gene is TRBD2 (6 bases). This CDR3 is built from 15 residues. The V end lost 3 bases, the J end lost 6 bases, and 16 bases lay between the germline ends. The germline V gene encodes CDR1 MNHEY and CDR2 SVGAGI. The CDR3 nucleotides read TGTGCCAGCAGTTATTCTGGCGGGGTTGGCGATACGCAGTATTTT. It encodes CASSYSGGVGDTQYF.

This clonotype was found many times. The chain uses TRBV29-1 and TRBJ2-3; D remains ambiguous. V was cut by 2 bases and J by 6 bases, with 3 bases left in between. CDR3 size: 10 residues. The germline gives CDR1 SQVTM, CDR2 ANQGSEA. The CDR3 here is CSVEWDTQYF. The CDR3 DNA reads TGCAGCGTTGAATGGGATACGCAGTATTTT.

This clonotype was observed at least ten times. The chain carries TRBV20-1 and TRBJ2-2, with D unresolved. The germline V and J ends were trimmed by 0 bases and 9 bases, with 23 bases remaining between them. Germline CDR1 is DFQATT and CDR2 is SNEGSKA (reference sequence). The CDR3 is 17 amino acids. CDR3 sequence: CSARDLASTRPGRELFF. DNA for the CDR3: TGCAGTGCTAGAGACCTGGCCTCGACAAGACCAGGTCGGGAGCTGTTTTTT.

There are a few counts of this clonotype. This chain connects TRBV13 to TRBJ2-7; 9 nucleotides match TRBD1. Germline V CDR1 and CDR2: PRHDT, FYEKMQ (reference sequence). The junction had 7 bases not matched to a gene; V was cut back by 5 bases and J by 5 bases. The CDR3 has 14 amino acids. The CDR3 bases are TGTGCCAGCAGCGGGCGGGACAGGGCTCACGAGCAGTACTTC. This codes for CASSGRDRAHEQYF.

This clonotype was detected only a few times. CDR3 nucleotides: TGTGCCAGCAGCTCTACTACTAGCGGGGTTACCGGGGAGCTGTTTTTT. Amino acid sequence: CASSSTTSGVTGELFF. J is TRBJ2-2 and V is TRBV7-3, with TRBD2 matching 10 bases. Germline assignment: CDR1 SGHTA and CDR2 FQGTGA. There are 16 residues in the CDR3. Germline trimming cut 4 bases from V and 5 bases from J; bases unmatched to any gene: 7.

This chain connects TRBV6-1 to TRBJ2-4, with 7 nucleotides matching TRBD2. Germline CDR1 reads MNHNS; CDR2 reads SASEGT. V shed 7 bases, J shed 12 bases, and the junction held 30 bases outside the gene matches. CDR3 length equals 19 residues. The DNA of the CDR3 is TGTGCCAGCATGAGGGTCAGCGGGACTCCGGGGCTTCGGCCATTTTCTCAGTACTTC. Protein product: CASMRVSGTPGLRPFSQYF.

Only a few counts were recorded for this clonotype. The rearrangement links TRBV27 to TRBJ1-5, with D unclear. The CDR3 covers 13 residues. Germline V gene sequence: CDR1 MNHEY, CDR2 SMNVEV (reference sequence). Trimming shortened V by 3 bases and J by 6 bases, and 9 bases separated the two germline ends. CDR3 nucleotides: TGTGCCAGCAGTTTGGTTCTGAGTCAGCCCCAGCATTTT. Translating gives CASSLVLSQPQHF.

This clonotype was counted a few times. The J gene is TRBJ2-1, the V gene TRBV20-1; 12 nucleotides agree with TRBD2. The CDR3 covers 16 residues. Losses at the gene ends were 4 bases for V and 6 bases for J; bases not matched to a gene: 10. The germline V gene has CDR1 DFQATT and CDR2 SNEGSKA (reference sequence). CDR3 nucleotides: TGCAGTGCTAACAGACTAGCGGGAGAAGAGGGCAATGAGCAGTTCTTC. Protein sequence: CSANRLAGEEGNEQFF.

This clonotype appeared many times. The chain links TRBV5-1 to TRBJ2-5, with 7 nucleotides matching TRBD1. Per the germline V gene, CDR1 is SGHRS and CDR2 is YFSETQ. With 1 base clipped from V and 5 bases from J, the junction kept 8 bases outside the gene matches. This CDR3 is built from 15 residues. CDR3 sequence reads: CASSLSTGDLETQYF. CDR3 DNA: TGCGCCAGCAGCTTGTCTACAGGGGATTTGGAGACCCAGTACTTC.

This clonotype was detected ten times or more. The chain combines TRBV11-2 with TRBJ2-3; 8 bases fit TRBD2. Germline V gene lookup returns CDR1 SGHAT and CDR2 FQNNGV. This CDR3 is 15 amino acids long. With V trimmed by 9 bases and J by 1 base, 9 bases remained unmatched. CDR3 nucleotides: TGTGCCAGTCACCGGGGGGGATGGGGCACAGATACGCAGTATTTT. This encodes CASHRGGWGTDTQYF.

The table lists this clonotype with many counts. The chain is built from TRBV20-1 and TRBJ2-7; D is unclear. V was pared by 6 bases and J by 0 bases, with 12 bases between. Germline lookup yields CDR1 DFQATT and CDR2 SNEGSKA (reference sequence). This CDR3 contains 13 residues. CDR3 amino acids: CSAVWRTSYEQYF. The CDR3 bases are TGCAGTGCCGTTTGGCGGACCTCCTACGAGCAGTACTTC.

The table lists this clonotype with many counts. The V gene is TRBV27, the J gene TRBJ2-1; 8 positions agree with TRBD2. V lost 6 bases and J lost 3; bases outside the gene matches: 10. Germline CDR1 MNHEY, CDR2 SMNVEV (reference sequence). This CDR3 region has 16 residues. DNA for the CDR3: TGTGCCAGCAGGATCCGGGGGGGACACCTCTACAATGAGCAGTTCTTC. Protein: CASRIRGGHLYNEQFF.

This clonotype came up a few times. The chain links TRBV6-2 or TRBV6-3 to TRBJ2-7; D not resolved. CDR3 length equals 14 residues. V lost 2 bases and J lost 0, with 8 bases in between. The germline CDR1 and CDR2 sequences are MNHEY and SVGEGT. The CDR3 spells CASSYERRSYEQYF. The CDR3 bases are TGTGCCAGCAGTTACGAGCGCCGCTCCTACGAGCAGTACTTC.

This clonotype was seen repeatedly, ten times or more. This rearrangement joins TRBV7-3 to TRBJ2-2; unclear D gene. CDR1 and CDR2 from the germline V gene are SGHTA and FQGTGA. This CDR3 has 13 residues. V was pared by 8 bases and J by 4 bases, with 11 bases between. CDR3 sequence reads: CASGRAGTGELFF. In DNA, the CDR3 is TGTGCCAGCGGTAGGGCCGGCACCGGGGAGCTGTTTTTT.

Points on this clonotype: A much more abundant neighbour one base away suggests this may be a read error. The CDR3, as DNA: TGTGCCACCAGTGCCCTCCCCGGACTAGTGGAGAGCACAGATACGCAGTATTTT. Translated: CATSALPGLVESTDTQYF. The rearrangement uses TRBV24-1 and TRBJ2-3, with 7 bases that match TRBD2. The V gene's germline CDR1 is KGHDR and CDR2 SFDVKD. J was trimmed by 0 bases and V by 5 bases; bases with no gene match: 13. The CDR3 consists of 18 residues.

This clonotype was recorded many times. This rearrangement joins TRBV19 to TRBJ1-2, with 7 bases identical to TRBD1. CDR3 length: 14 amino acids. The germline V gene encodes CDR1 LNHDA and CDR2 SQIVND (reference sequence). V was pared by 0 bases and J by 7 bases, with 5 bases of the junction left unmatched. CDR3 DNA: TGTGCCAGTAGTATAGACAGGGGGAATGCTGGCTACACCTTC. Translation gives CASSIDRGNAGYTF. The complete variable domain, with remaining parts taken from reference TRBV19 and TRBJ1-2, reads DGGITQSPKYLFRKEGQNVTLSCEQNLNHDAMYWYRQDPGQGLRLIYYSQIVNDFQKGDIAEGYSVSREKKESFPLTVTSAQKNPTAFYLCASSIDRGNAGYTFGSGTRLTVV.

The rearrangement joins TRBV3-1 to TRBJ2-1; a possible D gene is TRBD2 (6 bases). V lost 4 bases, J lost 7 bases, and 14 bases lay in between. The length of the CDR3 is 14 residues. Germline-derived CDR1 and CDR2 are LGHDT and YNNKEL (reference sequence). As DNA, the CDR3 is TGTGCCAGCAGCCCCGGGAGTATGGGGAATGAGCAGTTCTTC. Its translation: CASSPGSMGNEQFF.

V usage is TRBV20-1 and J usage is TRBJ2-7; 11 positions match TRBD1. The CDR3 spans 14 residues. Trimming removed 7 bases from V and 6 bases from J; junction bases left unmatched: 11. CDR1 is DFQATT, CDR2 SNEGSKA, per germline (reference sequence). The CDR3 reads CSVIGGTGGLEQYF. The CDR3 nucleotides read TGCAGTGTCATCGGCGGGACAGGGGGACTCGAGCAGTACTTC.

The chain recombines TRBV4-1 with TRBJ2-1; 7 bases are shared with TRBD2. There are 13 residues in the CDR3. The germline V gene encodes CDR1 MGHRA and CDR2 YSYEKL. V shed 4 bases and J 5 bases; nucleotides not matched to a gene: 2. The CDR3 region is CASSPGLNNEQFF. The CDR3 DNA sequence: TGCGCCAGCAGCCCGGGACTAAACAATGAGCAGTTCTTC.

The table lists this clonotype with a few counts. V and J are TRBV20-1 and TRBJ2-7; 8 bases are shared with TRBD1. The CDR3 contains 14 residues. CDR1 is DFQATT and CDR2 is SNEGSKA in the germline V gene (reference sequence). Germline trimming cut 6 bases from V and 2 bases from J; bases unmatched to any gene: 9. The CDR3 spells CSALPRTGTYEQYF. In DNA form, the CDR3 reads TGCAGTGCCCTGCCGAGGACAGGGACCTACGAGCAGTACTTC.

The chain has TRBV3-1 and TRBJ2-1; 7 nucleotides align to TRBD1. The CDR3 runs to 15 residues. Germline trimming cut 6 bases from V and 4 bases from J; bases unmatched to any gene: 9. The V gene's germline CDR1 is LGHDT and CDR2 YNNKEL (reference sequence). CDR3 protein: CASSPLRTGYNEQFF. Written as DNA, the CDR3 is TGTGCCAGCAGTCCCTTGAGGACAGGTTACAATGAGCAGTTCTTC.

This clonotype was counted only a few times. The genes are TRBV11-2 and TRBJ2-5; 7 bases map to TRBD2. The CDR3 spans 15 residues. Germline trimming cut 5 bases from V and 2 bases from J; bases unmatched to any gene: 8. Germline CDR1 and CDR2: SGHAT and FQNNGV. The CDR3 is CASSLRGVEQETQYF. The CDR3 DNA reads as TGTGCCAGCAGCCTACGGGGGGTGGAGCAAGAGACCCAGTACTTC.

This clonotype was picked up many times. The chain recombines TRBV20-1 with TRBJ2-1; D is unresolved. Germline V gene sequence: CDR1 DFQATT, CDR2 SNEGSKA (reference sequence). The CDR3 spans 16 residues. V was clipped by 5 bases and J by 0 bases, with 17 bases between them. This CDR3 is CSAPDRGVSSYNEQFF. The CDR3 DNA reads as TGCAGTGCTCCCGACCGAGGAGTAAGCTCCTACAATGAGCAGTTCTTC.

CDR3 sequence: CASTHGGRGNTEAFF. Here the CDR3 DNA reads TGTGCCAGCACCCACGGGGGCAGGGGGAACACTGAAGCTTTCTTT. The V gene is TRBV7-9, the J gene TRBJ1-1; tentatively, D is TRBD1 (6 bases). CDR3 length: 15 residues. Germline loops: CDR1 SEHNR, CDR2 FQNEAQ (reference sequence). V was trimmed by 7 bases and J by 1 base, leaving 16 bases between them. Full variable domain (outside the CDR3, taken from reference TRBV7-9 and TRBJ1-1): DTGVSQNPRHKITKRGQNVTFRCDPISEHNRLYWYRQTLGQGPEFLTYFQNEAQLEKSRLLSDRFSAERPKGSFSTLEIQRTEQGDSAMYLCASTHGGRGNTEAFFGQGTRLTVV.